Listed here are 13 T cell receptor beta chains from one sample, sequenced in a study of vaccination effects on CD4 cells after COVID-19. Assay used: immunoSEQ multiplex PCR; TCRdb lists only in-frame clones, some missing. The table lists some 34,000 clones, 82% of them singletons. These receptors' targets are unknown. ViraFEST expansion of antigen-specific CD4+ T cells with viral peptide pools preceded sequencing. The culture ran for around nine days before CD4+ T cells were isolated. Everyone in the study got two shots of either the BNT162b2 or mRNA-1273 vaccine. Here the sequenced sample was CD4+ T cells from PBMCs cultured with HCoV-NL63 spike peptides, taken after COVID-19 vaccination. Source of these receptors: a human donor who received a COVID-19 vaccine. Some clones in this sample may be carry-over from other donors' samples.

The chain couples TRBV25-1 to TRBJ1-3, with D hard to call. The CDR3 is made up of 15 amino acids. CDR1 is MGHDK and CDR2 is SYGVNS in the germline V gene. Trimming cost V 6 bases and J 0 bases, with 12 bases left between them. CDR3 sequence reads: CASRSSVDSGNTIYF. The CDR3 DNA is TGTGCCAGCAGATCCTCAGTAGACTCTGGAAACACCATATATTTT.

The CDR3 DNA is TGTGCCAGCAGCCCGGGACAGGGAGTAGGAGAGACCCAGTACTTC. It encodes CASSPGQGVGETQYF. The V and J genes are TRBV11-3 and TRBJ2-5, with 9 bases fitting TRBD1. The CDR3 is 15 amino acids. Germline lookup yields CDR1 SGHNT and CDR2 YENEEA. V was clipped by 5 bases and J by 4 bases; unmatched bases: 8.

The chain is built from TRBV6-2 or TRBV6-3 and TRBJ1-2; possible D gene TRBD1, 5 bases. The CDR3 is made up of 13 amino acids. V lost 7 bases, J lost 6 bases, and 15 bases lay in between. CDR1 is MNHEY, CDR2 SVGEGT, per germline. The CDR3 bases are TGTGCCAGCAACCCACGGGGCAGGAATGGCTACACCTTC. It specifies CASNPRGRNGYTF.

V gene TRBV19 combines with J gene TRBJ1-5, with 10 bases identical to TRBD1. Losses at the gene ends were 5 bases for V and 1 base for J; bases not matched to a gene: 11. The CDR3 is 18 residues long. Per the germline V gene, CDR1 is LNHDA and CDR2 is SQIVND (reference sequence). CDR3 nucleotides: TGTGCCAGTAGTGCCTCGGGACAGGGGATGTGGAGCAATCAGCCCCAGCATTTT. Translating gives CASSASGQGMWSNQPQHF.

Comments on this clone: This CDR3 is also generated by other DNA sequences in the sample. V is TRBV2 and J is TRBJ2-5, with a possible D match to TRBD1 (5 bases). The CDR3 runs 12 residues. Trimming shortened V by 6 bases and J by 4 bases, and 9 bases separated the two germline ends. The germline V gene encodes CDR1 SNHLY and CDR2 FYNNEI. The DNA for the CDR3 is TGTGCCAGCAGGGGGCAGAGAGAGACCCAGTACTTC. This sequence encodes CASRGQRETQYF. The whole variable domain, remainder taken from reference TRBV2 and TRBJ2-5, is EPEVTQTPSHQVTQMGQEVILRCVPISNHLYFYWYRQILGQKVEFLVSFYNNEISEKSEIFDDQFSVERPDGSNFTLKIRSTKLEDSAMYFCASRGQRETQYFGPGTRLLVL.

CDR3 DNA sequence: TGTGCCAGCCAGGTGGACTCGTCGAATGAAAAACTGTTTTTT. This sequence encodes CASQVDSSNEKLFF. The genes are TRBV6-5 and TRBJ1-4, with D uncertain. Per the germline V gene, CDR1 is MNHEY and CDR2 is SVGAGI. The CDR3 loop spans 14 amino acids. Deletions cut 8 bases from V and 5 bases from J, with 15 bases between.

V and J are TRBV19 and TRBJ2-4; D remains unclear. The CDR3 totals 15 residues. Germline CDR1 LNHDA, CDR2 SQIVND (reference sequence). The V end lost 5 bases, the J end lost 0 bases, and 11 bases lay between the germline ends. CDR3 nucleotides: TGTGCCAGTAGTCCCACAGCACTAGCCAAAAACATTCAGTACTTC. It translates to CASSPTALAKNIQYF.

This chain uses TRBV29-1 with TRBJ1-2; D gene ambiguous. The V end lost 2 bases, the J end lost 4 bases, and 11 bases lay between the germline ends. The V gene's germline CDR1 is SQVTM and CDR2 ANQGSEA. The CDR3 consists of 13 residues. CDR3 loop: CSVEWQASYGYTF. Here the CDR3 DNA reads TGCAGCGTTGAATGGCAGGCTAGCTATGGCTACACCTTC.

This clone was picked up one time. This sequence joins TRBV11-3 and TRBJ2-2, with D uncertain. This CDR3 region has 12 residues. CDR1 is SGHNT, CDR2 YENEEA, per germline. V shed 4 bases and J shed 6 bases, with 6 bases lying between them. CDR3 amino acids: CASSSLSGELFF. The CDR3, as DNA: TGTGCCAGCAGCTCCCTCTCCGGGGAGCTGTTTTTT.

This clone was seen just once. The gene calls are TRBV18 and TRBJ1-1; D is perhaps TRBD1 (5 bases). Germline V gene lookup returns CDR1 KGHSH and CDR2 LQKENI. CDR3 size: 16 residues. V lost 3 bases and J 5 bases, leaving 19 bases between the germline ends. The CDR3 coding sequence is TGTGCCAGCTCACCGGGCGGGAACAGGAGGGGAACTGAAGCTTTCTTT. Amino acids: CASSPGGNRRGTEAFF. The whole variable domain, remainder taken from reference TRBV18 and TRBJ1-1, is NAGVMQNPRHLVRRRGQEARLRCSPMKGHSHVYWYRQLPEEGLKFMVYLQKENIIDESGMPKERFSAEFPKEGPSILRIQQVVRGDSAAYFCASSPGGNRRGTEAFFGQGTRLTVV.

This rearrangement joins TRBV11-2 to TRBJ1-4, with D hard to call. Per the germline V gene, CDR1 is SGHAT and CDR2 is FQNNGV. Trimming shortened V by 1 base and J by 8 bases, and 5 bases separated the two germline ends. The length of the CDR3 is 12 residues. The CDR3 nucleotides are TGTGCCAGCAGCTTAGTAAAAGAAAAACTGTTTTTT. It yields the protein CASSLVKEKLFF.

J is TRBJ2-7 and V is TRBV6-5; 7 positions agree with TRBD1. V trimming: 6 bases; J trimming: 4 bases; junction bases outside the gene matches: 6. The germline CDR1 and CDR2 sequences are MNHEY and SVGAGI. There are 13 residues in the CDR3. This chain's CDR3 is CASSLTGAYEQYV. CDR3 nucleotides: TGTGCCAGCAGCCTAACAGGGGCTTACGAGCAGTACGTC.

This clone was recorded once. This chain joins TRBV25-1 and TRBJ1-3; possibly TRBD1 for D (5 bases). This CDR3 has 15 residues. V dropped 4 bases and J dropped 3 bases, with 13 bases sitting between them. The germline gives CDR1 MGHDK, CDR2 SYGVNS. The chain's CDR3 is CASSAFRDGGNTIYF. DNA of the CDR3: TGTGCCAGCAGTGCTTTCAGGGACGGTGGAAACACCATATATTTT.